Listed here are 3 T cell receptor beta chains from one sample, sequenced in a study of cytomegalovirus exposure and HLA in healthy donors. It was with 60 Vbeta and 13 Jbeta primers that the PCR ran. Assay: immunoSEQ multiplex PCR; the TCRdb copy retains only in-frame clones and omits some. Of roughly 290,000 clones detected, around 90% appear once; the ten largest clones hold roughly 2%. Input material: PBMCs. These receptors all stem from a woman younger than 30 in good health and CMV-seronegative.

This clone was seen once. A junction boundary mismatches the germline segment, possibly from a read error. The chain joins TRBV19 to TRBJ1-1, with 7 bases matching TRBD1. Per germline, CDR1 LNHDA and CDR2 SQIVND (reference sequence). The CDR3 is 14 amino acids. The CDR3 DNA reads TGTGCCAGTCGTATCGGGACAGTGAACACTGAAGCTTTCTTT. It encodes CASRIGTVNTEAFF.

In the case of this clone: Other DNA sequences from this sample encode an identical CDR3 as well. The V and J genes are TRBV6-6 and TRBJ1-1; 7 bases line up with TRBD1. This CDR3 region has 13 residues. V lost 4 bases and J lost 7; bases outside the gene matches: 6. The germline CDR1 and CDR2 sequences are MNHNY and SVGAGI (reference sequence). The DNA of the CDR3 is TGTGCCAGCAGTTCCGGACAGGCCCTTGAAGCTTTCTTT. This translates into CASSSGQALEAFF.

This clone turned up a few times. This chain joins TRBV9 and TRBJ1-4, with 7 bases that match TRBD1. Looked up from germline, CDR1 is SGDLS and CDR2 is YYNGEE. Trimming took 3 bases from V and 7 from J; bases not matched to a gene: 15. The CDR3 has 17 amino acids. Here the CDR3 reads CASSDPVGRQGFEKLFF. In DNA, the CDR3 is TGTGCCAGCAGCGACCCCGTAGGGAGACAGGGCTTTGAAAAACTGTTTTTT.